This T cell receptor beta chain comes out of a study of T cells expressing NK-cell markers. Study outcomes and limitations: The HCMV specificity of the expanded NKG2C+ T cell clones stayed unresolved.

No DNA is given; TCRdb re-called the 5' RACE reads and lists each CDR3 protein once. Recorded for this sample: under 600,000 distinct CDR3 sequences. CDR3 length: 12 amino acids. About this clonotype itself: No antigen is known for it.

Sequenced material: blood T cells: a sorted CD56 or NKG2C T cell subset, CD4+ or CD8+ T cells, or bulk PBMC T cells (not recorded which). This sequence was found in a woman between 50 and 59 years old in good health. This chain links TRBV12-3 or TRBV12-4 with TRBJ2-7. CDR3: CASSLISGEQYF.